This TCR beta chain appears in the sequencing data of a study of blood T cells in healthy people across ages. Overall study context: Capturing about one barcoded beta molecule per two T cells was achieved by template switching.

Next came a second PCR, run for roughly 6 to 11 cycles, which used a sample-barcoded 5' primer along with a J-beta primer mix. TCRdb itself ran the 5' RACE reads through MiXCR, one entry per CDR3 protein. The data hold 1.4 million or so distinct CDR3 sequences, with about 42% observed a single time. The donors, all healthy, were Caucasians living in Russia, aged 6 to 90. V lost 5 bases and J lost 4; bases outside the gene matches: 8. The CDR3 spans 16 residues. The germline V gene encodes CDR1 MNHEY and CDR2 SMNVEV (reference sequence). The origin of this receptor is a woman aged 18 to 35 in good health. What was sequenced was blood. The rearrangement uses TRBV27 and TRBJ1-6; 7 positions match TRBD1. CDR3 loop: CASSPGDREYNSPLHF. CDR3 coding DNA: TGTGCCAGCAGTCCTGGCGACAGGGAATATAATTCACCCCTCCACTTT.